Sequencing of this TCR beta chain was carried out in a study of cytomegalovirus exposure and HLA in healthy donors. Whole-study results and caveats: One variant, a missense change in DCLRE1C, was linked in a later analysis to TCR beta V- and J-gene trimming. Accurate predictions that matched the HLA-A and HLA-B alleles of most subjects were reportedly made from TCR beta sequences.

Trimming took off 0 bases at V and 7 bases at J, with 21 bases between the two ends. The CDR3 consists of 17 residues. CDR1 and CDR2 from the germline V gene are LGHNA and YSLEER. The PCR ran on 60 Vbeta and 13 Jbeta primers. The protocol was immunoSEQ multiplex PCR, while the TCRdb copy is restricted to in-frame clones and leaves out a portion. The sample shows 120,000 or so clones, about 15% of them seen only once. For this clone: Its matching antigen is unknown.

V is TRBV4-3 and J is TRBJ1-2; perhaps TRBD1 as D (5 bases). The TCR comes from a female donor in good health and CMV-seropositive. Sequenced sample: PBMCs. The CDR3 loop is CASSQEGRRGEVRGYTF. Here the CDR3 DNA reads TGCGCCAGCAGCCAAGAAGGGAGGAGAGGGGAGGTGCGTGGCTACACCTTC.